The next 21 T cell receptor beta chains were all read from a single sample in a study of shared clonotypes between healthy human individuals. Clones were sequenced by immunoSEQ multiplex PCR, and TCRdb holds only the in-frame ones, with some missing. The sample shows some 1,600,000 clones, 95% to 99% of them seen only once. Sequenced: naive CD4+ T cells sorted from blood. Regarding subset: CD45RA+ positively selected. The receptors stem from a man aged 25 to 40 in good health.

V and J are TRBV2 and TRBJ1-2; D call uncertain. This CDR3 has 15 amino acids. The ends were cut back, 6 bases at V and 8 bases at J, with 22 bases in the middle. The V gene's germline CDR1 is SNHLY and CDR2 FYNNEI. The CDR3 sequence is CASRASSGRGLGYTF. The DNA of the CDR3 is TGTGCCAGCAGAGCCTCCTCTGGGAGAGGACTGGGCTACACCTTC.

V and J are TRBV19 and TRBJ2-7; 7 nucleotides agree with TRBD1. CDR1 and CDR2 (germline): LNHDA, SQIVND (reference sequence). The CDR3 length is 15 residues. J gave up 4 bases and V 7 bases, and 13 bases lay outside the gene matches. The CDR3 loop reads CASTIRTGGDYEQYF. CDR3 in DNA: TGTGCCAGTACCATAAGGACAGGAGGAGATTACGAGCAGTACTTC.

The chain uses TRBV5-1 and TRBJ1-1; no firm D call. CDR1 and CDR2 (germline): SGHRS, YFSETQ. CDR3 length: 14 amino acids. V was shortened by 1 base and J by 0 bases, with 7 bases between the two germline ends. The chain's CDR3 is CASSLYAMNTEAFF. Here the CDR3 DNA reads TGCGCCAGCAGCTTGTACGCCATGAACACTGAAGCTTTCTTT.

The V and J genes are TRBV5-6 and TRBJ1-3; D gene uncertain. V gave up 3 bases and J gave up 2 bases, with 9 bases separating them. Germline V CDR1 and CDR2: SGHDT, YYEEEE. This CDR3 comprises 14 residues. Here the CDR3 reads CASSSPGTGNTIYF. The CDR3 coding sequence is TGTGCCAGCAGCTCCCCGGGAACTGGAAACACCATATATTTT.

The chain uses TRBV19 and TRBJ2-1; weak D call: TRBD1 (5 bases). This CDR3 is 13 amino acids long. The V gene's germline CDR1 is LNHDA and CDR2 SQIVND (reference sequence). V was clipped by 3 bases and J by 9 bases, with 12 bases between them. The CDR3 nucleotides are TGTGCCAGTAGTATTGGCAGGGATGTTGAGCAGTTCTTC. Amino acid sequence: CASSIGRDVEQFF.

The chain employs TRBV19 and TRBJ1-2; D gene uncertain. The CDR3 is made up of 14 amino acids. Germline-derived CDR1 and CDR2 are LNHDA and SQIVND (reference sequence). Trimming took 9 bases from V and 1 from J, leaving 15 bases between them. The CDR3 bases are TGTGCCAGCGCAAACCTACAGATTAACTATGGCTACACCTTC. Its translation: CASANLQINYGYTF.

The CDR3 DNA reads as TGTGCCAGCAGTTTAAGCGTAGGGCTTAGAAGCAATCAGCCCCAGCATTTT. Its protein product is CASSLSVGLRSNQPQHF. V usage is TRBV28 and J usage is TRBJ1-5; D not resolved. This CDR3 comprises 17 residues. V dropped 2 bases and J dropped 1 base, with 15 bases sitting between them. Germline-derived CDR1 and CDR2 are MDHEN and SYDVKM.

The chain joins TRBV11-3 to TRBJ2-1; 8 positions agree with TRBD1. CDR1 and CDR2 (germline): SGHNT, YENEEA. The CDR3 totals 15 residues. V trimming: 2 bases; J trimming: 6 bases; junction bases outside the gene matches: 6. CDR3 in amino acids: CASSLLGQGANEQFF. Written as DNA, the CDR3 is TGTGCCAGCAGCTTATTGGGCCAGGGGGCCAATGAGCAGTTCTTC.

This chain uses TRBV18 with TRBJ2-7; 7 nucleotides match TRBD2. This CDR3 region has 17 residues. The V gene's germline CDR1 is KGHSH and CDR2 LQKENI. The V gene end was trimmed by 3 bases and the J gene end by 0 bases; junction bases not matched to a gene: 11. The CDR3 bases are TGTGCCAGCTCACCGCAAAGACTAGCTTTTAGCTCCTACGAGCAGTACTTC. It codes for CASSPQRLAFSSYEQYF.

The V gene is TRBV5-4, the J gene TRBJ1-3; D not certain. From germline, CDR1 is SGHNT and CDR2 YYREEE (reference sequence). This CDR3 is built from 14 residues. The V end was cut by 3 bases, the J end by 0 bases, with 7 bases between. CDR3 amino acids: CASSSDFSGNTIYF. CDR3 nucleotide sequence: TGTGCCAGCAGCTCGGACTTCTCTGGAAACACCATATATTTT.

The chain recombines TRBV4-1 with TRBJ1-1; no reliable D call. V was pared by 0 bases and J by 9 bases, with 11 bases between. The CDR3 length is 13 residues. Germline-derived CDR1 and CDR2 are MGHRA and YSYEKL. The CDR3 nucleotides are TGCGCCAGCAGCCAAGAATGGGAGCGGCAAGCTTTCTTT. Amino acids: CASSQEWERQAFF.

The genes are TRBV5-4 and TRBJ1-1, with TRBD1 as a possible D gene (5 bases). Per germline, CDR1 SGHNT and CDR2 YYREEE (reference sequence). V gave up 3 bases and J gave up 2 bases, with 14 bases separating them. The CDR3 is made up of 15 amino acids. The CDR3 region has the DNA TGTGCCAGCAGCTCGGAGACAGCGAAAAACACTGAAGCTTTCTTT. It is translated as CASSSETAKNTEAFF.

V is TRBV7-6 and J is TRBJ2-1; 11 bases are shared with TRBD2. V lost 3 bases to trimming and J lost 7 bases; unmatched junction nucleotides: 14. The CDR3 totals 18 residues. Germline CDR1 is SGHVS and CDR2 is FNYEAQ. The CDR3 DNA reads TGTGCCAGCAGCTTGTTTGGTAGCGGGAGGGCCCAGGGAAATGAGCAGTTCTTC. It yields the protein CASSLFGSGRAQGNEQFF.

The chain recombines TRBV27 with TRBJ2-5; 9 positions match TRBD1. After removal of 3 bases from V and 4 bases from J, the junction contained 3 bases not matched to a gene. Germline V gene data show CDR1 as MNHEY and CDR2 as SMNVEV (reference sequence). The CDR3 contains 14 residues. The CDR3 bases are TGTGCCAGCAGTTTGACGACAGGGGGAGAGACCCAGTACTTC. It specifies CASSLTTGGETQYF.

The rearrangement uses TRBV14 and TRBJ2-5; unclear D gene. The V end was cut by 2 bases, the J end by 0 bases, with 22 bases between. The germline V gene encodes CDR1 SGHDN and CDR2 FVKESK. This CDR3 has 19 residues. For the CDR3, the DNA is TGTGCCAGCAGCCAACTTAAGACCCCGATTCTCCCGTACCAAGAGACCCAGTACTTC. Protein product: CASSQLKTPILPYQETQYF. The variable domain in full, with the rest retrieved from reference TRBV14 and TRBJ2-5, is EAGVTQFPSHSVIEKGQTVTLRCDPISGHDNLYWYRRVMGKEIKFLLHFVKESKQDESGMPNNRFLAERTGGTYSTLKVQPAELEDSGVYFCASSQLKTPILPYQETQYFGPGTRLLVL.

This clone showed up just once. The rearrangement links TRBV4-1 to TRBJ2-1; 7 nucleotides align to TRBD2. CDR1 MGHRA and CDR2 YSYEKL come from the germline V gene. The CDR3 is made up of 17 amino acids. The trim removed 1 base at V and 4 bases at J, leaving 10 bases unmatched. The CDR3 sequence is CASSQVLAGVRYNEQFF. The CDR3 DNA follows: TGCGCCAGCAGCCAAGTGTTGGCGGGAGTTAGGTACAATGAGCAGTTCTTC.

CDR3 loop: CATATANYGYTF. The CDR3, as DNA: TGTGCCACCGCAACAGCTAACTATGGCTACACCTTC. V usage is TRBV6-5 and J usage is TRBJ1-2, with unresolved D. There are 12 residues in the CDR3. Looked up from germline, CDR1 is MNHEY and CDR2 is SVGAGI. Trimming pared 10 bases from V and 0 bases from J, leaving 9 bases between.

V gene TRBV7-9 combines with J gene TRBJ2-2; the D is unclear. The V end was cut by 8 bases, the J end by 0 bases, with 13 bases between. The CDR3 consists of 15 residues. Germline V gene lookup returns CDR1 SEHNR and CDR2 FQNEAQ (reference sequence). DNA for the CDR3: TGTGCCAGCCGCCATGACTTTTCGAACACCGGGGAGCTGTTTTTT. This translates into CASRHDFSNTGELFF.

The chain carries TRBV5-1 and TRBJ2-1, with TRBD2 as a possible D gene (5 bases). The germline V gene has CDR1 SGHRS and CDR2 YFSETQ. V shed 2 bases and J shed 9 bases, with 12 bases lying between them. The CDR3 length is 13 residues. The DNA of the CDR3 is TGCGCCAGCAGCTTTCGGGATAAAAGTGAGCAGTTCTTC. Residues: CASSFRDKSEQFF.

This clone was seen a single time. This chain connects TRBV19 to TRBJ2-2, with D unclear. Trimming took 4 bases from V and 4 from J, leaving 7 bases between them. Germline-derived CDR1 and CDR2 are LNHDA and SQIVND (reference sequence). This CDR3 comprises 13 residues. The CDR3 coding sequence is TGTGCCAGTAGTACTCATATCACCGGGGAGCTGTTTTTT. As protein: CASSTHITGELFF.

The J gene is TRBJ2-7, the V gene TRBV7-2; D is possibly TRBD2 (6 bases). This CDR3 has 14 amino acids. V was shortened by 3 bases and J by 3 bases, with 12 bases between the two germline ends. Germline CDR1 SGHTA, CDR2 FQGNSA. In DNA, the CDR3 is TGTGCCAGCAGCTTTCCGGGACTCAACTACGAGCAGTACTTC. It codes for CASSFPGLNYEQYF.